This T cell receptor beta chain stems from a study of tumor and adjacent non-tumor tissue in lung cancer. Study-wide background: The patients, some ten men and about five women, were roughly 30 to 80 with stage I to III disease.

Broader study findings: Tumor repertoires had a smaller top 100 clone share than normal lung. Tumor tissue had significantly higher TCR diversity than normal lung. Patients with more diverse tumor TCRs had worse survival.

No cell sorting was done before RNA was extracted from the tissue. TCRbeta libraries were built with three rounds of nested PCR, modified from ARM-PCR. In TCRdb, the multiplex PCR reads were re-called with MiXCR into one record per CDR3 protein. The sample yields 81,000 or so distinct CDR3 sequences, roughly 80% seen once. Concerning this clonotype itself: Its specificity is not known. An end of the junction does not agree with germline; a read error may underlie this.

Germline V gives CDR1 SQVTM, CDR2 ANQGSEA. CDR3 size: 13 residues. V gene TRBV29-1 combines with J gene TRBJ2-1, with D unresolved. The sequence derives from a woman aged 45-65 years with non-small cell lung cancer. The source material was lung tumor tissue. CDR3 nucleotide sequence: TGCAGCGTTGTTTTAACATCCTACAATGAGCAGTTTTTC. Protein product: CSVVLTSYNEQFF.